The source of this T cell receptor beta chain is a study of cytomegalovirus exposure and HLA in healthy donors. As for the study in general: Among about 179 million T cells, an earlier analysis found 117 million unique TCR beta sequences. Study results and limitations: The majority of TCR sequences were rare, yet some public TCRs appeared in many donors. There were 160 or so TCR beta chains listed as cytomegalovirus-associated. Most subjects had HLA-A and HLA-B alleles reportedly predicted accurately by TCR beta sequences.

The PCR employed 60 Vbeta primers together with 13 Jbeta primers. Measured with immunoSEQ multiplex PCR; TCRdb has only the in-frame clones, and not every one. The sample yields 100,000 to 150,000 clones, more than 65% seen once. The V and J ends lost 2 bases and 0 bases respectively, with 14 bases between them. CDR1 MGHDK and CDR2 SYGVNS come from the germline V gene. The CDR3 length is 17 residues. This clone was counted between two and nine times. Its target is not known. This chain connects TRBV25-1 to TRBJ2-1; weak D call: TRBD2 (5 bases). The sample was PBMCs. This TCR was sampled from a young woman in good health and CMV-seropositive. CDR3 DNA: TGTGCCAGCAGTGAAAGTTTCTCGGGGAGCTCCTACAATGAGCAGTTCTTC. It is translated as CASSESFSGSSYNEQFF.